A single sample is the source of the 10 T cell receptor beta chains below, sequenced in a study of control samples from healthy donors and cancer patients. Some clones are missing from TCRdb's copy, which holds only in-frame ones; the method was immunoSEQ multiplex PCR. Among some 120,000 clones listed, 80% to 90% were seen once. Sample: blood. The source is a man in his forties or fifties in good health.

This chain connects TRBV7-2 to TRBJ1-3; 7 nucleotides align to TRBD1. This CDR3 is built from 14 residues. The germline CDR1 and CDR2 sequences are SGHTA and FQGNSA. Trimming removed 1 base from V and 9 bases from J; junction bases left unmatched: 6. As DNA, the CDR3 is TGTGCCAGCAGCTTAGTAAGGGGGCAACCCACCATATATTTT. The encoded protein is CASSLVRGQPTIYF.

At least ten counts were recorded for this clone. The CDR3 DNA reads as TGTGCCAGCAGCTTAACGGACAGGGGAGGCTACACCTTC. As protein: CASSLTDRGGYTF. The chain joins TRBV7-8 to TRBJ1-2, with TRBD1 matching over 9 bases. The junction had 3 bases not matched to a gene; V was cut back by 2 bases and J by 8 bases. The CDR3 is 13 residues long. Germline V gives CDR1 SGHVS, CDR2 FQNEAQ.

This chain's CDR3 is CASSLERYYGYTF. The CDR3 region has the DNA TGCGCCAGCAGCTTGGAGCGATACTATGGCTACACCTTC. The chain couples TRBV5-1 to TRBJ1-2; no clear D. The V end was cut by 0 bases, the J end by 3 bases, with 6 bases between. This CDR3 contains 13 residues. The V gene's germline CDR1 is SGHRS and CDR2 YFSETQ. The variable domain in full, with the rest retrieved from reference TRBV5-1 and TRBJ1-2, is KAGVTQTPRYLIKTRGQQVTLSCSPISGHRSVSWYQQTPGQGLQFLFEYFSETQRNKGNFPGRFSGRQFSNSRSEMNVSTLELGDSALYLCASSLERYYGYTFGSGTRLTVV.

As DNA, the CDR3 is TGTGCCAGCAGCCTGAGGGGGGACAATGAGCAGTTCTTC. It translates to CASSLRGDNEQFF. The chain joins TRBV4-2 to TRBJ2-1; TRBD1 or TRBD2 may be the D gene (6 bases each). Germline V lookup: CDR1 LGHNA, CDR2 YNFKEQ. The V and J ends lost 4 bases and 5 bases respectively, with 9 bases between them. This CDR3 comprises 13 residues.

This chain connects TRBV6-2 or TRBV6-3 to TRBJ1-2; D unresolved. From germline, CDR1 is MNHEY and CDR2 SVGEGT. This CDR3 has 13 amino acids. V was trimmed by 2 bases and J by 14 bases, leaving 18 bases between them. The CDR3 bases are TGTGCCAGCAGTTACCAAAATTCGGACGGGAGGACCTTC. This gives the protein CASSYQNSDGRTF.

The chain links TRBV6-5 to TRBJ1-1; no reliable D call. The germline V and J ends were trimmed by 3 bases and 0 bases, with 8 bases remaining between them. This CDR3 region has 14 residues. Per germline, CDR1 MNHEY and CDR2 SVGAGI. CDR3 residues: CASSYTRVNTEAFF. As DNA, the CDR3 is TGTGCCAGCAGTTATACTCGGGTGAACACTGAAGCTTTCTTT.

This sequence joins TRBV6-6 and TRBJ2-3, with 9 bases matching TRBD2. The V gene's germline CDR1 is MNHNY and CDR2 SVGAGI (reference sequence). V dropped 6 bases and J dropped 0; count of bases not matched to a gene: 4. The CDR3 sequence is 15 residues long. The CDR3 reads CASRLSGGSTDTQYF. The CDR3, as DNA: TGTGCCAGCAGACTTAGCGGGGGTAGCACAGATACGCAGTATTTT.

This chain links TRBV5-1 with TRBJ1-1, with a tentative D call TRBD1 (6 bases). The length of the CDR3 is 13 residues. V was shortened by 3 bases and J by 1 base, with 7 bases between the two germline ends. Germline CDR1 is SGHRS and CDR2 is YFSETQ. The CDR3 protein is CASSWGQNTEAFF. The CDR3 DNA sequence: TGCGCCAGCAGCTGGGGACAGAACACTGAAGCTTTCTTT.

J is TRBJ2-5 and V is TRBV6-2 or TRBV6-3, with no clear D. Trimming stripped 2 bases from V and 5 bases from J, with 9 bases between. The germline V gene encodes CDR1 MNHEY and CDR2 SVGEGT. The CDR3 totals 13 residues. CDR3 protein: CASSYAGSETQYF. CDR3 in DNA: TGTGCCAGCAGTTACGCAGGATCGGAGACCCAGTACTTC.

The J gene is TRBJ1-2, the V gene TRBV12-3 or TRBV12-4, with D hard to call. The CDR3 consists of 13 residues. With 7 bases removed from V and 3 bases from J, the gap between germline ends came to 12 bases. CDR3 loop: CASTYGSHYGYTF. In DNA, the CDR3 is TGTGCCAGCACGTACGGCAGTCACTATGGCTACACCTTC.